This T cell receptor beta chain was documented in a study of shared clonotypes between healthy human individuals. Study-wide results and limits: Among non-shared clonotypes, generation probabilities were lower than among those shared by all four donors. For naive CD4 cells, roughly 4.6% of clonotypes were shared across a handful of donors. The expectation was that sequencing depth would affect clonotype sharing among donors.

Worth noting for this clone: What it binds is unknown.

The CDR3 sequence is 15 residues long. V was pared by 3 bases and J by 2 bases, with 4 bases of the junction left unmatched. Germline CDR1 reads SGHAT; CDR2 reads FQNNGV. The table came from immunoSEQ multiplex PCR; TCRdb's copy has only in-frame clones and leaves some out. The repertoire includes more than 2 million clones, 95% of them detected once, and around 0.13% sits in the top ten. V gene TRBV11-2 combines with J gene TRBJ2-1; 7 bases agree with TRBD2. The sequenced sample consisted of naive CD4+ T cells sorted from blood. Subset denoted: CD45RA+ positively selected. The clonotype comes from a man between 18 and 35 years old in good health. CDR3 sequence: CASSLGGTPYNEQFF. The CDR3 nucleotides are TGTGCCAGCAGCTTGGGGGGGACCCCCTACAATGAGCAGTTCTTC.